This record covers a single TCR beta chain. Its antigen is not known. This sample stems from a study of T cell responses to AZD1222 COVID-19 vaccine. V was shortened by 3 bases and J by 2 bases, with 5 bases between the two germline ends. CDR1 SGHNT and CDR2 YENEEA come from the germline V gene. The CDR3 is 13 residues long. Assay: immunoSEQ multiplex PCR; the TCRdb copy retains only in-frame clones and omits some. The sample yields more than 85,000 clones, roughly 84% seen once. Overall study results and limits: No day 14 peak samples; only post-peak repertoires were characterized. The study reported that nearly half of spike-specific TCRs target unmutated variant regions. Two AZD1222 doses significantly raised spike-specific TCR breadth and depth over controls.

The receptor was isolated from an adult in good health. Sample: peripheral blood, taken on day 0 of AZD1222 vaccination. The chain carries TRBV11-3 and TRBJ1-3; unclear D gene. The CDR3 here is CASSFGAGNTIYF. CDR3 nucleotides: TGTGCCAGCAGCTTTGGGGCTGGAAACACCATATATTTT.